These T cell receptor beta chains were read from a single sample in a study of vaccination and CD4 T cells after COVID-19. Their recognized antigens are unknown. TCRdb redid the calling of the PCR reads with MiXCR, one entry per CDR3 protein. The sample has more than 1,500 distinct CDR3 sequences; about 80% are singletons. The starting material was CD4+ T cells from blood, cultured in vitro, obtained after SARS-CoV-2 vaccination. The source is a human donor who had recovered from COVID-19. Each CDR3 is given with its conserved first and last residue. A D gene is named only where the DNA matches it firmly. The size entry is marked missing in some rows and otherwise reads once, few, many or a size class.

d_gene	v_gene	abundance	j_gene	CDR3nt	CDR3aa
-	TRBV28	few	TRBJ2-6	TGTGCCAGCAGTGCGGGTCTCTCTGGGGCCAACGTCCTGACTTTC	CASSAGLSGANVLTF
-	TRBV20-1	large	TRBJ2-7	TGCAGTGCTAGCTCAAGATACAGCTCCTACGAGCAGTACTTC	CSASSRYSSYEQYF
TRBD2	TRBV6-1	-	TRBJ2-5	TGTGCCAGCAGGCTTAGCGGGGGGCCCCAAGAGACCCAGTACTTC	CASRLSGGPQETQYF
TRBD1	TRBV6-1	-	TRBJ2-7	TGTGCCAGCAGACGACAGGGGGTTGGCGAGCAGTACTTC	CASRRQGVGEQYF
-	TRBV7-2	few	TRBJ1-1	TGTGCCAGCAGCTTAGACAGGCCGAACACTGAAGCTTTCTTT	CASSLDRPNTEAFF